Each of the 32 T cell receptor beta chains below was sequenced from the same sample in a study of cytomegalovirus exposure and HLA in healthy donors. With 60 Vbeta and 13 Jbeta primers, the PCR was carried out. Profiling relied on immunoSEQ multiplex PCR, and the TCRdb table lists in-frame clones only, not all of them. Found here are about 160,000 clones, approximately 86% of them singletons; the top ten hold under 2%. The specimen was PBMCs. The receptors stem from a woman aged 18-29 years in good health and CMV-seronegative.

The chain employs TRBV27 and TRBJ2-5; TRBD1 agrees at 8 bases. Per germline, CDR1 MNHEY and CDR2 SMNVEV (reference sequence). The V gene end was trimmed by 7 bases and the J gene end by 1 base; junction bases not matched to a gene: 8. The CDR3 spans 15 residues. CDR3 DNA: TGTGCCAGCACCTCGGCAGGGGGCCGCCAAGAGACCCAGTACTTC. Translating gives CASTSAGGRQETQYF.

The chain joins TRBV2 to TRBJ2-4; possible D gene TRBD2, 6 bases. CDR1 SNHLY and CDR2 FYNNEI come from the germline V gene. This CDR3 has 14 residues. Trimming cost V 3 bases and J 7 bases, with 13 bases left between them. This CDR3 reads CASSDNVRGNIQYF. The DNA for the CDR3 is TGTGCCAGCAGTGATAATGTGCGGGGCAACATTCAGTACTTC.

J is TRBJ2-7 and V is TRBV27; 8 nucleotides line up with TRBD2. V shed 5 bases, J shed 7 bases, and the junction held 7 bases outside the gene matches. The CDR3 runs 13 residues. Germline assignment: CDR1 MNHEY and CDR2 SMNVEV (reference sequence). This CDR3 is CASSQAGEWEQYF. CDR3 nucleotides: TGTGCCAGCAGTCAAGCGGGGGAATGGGAGCAGTACTTC.

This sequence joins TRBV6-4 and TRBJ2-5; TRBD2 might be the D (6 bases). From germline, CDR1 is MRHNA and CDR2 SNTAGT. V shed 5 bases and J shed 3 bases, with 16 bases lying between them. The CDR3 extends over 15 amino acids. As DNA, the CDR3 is TGTGCCAGCAGTTCCGGGACCGGAGGGGAAGAGACCCAGTACTTC. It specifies CASSSGTGGEETQYF.

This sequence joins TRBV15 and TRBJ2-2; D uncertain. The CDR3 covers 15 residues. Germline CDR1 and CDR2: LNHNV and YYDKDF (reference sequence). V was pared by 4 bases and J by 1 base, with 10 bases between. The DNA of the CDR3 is TGTGCCACCAGCAAGCACAGACGGAACACCGGGGAGCTGTTTTTT. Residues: CATSKHRRNTGELFF.

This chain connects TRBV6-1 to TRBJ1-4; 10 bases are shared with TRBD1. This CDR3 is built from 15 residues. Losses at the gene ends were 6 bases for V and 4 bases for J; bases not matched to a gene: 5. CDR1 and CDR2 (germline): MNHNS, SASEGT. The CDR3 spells CASRVGTGDNEKLFF. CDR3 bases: TGTGCCAGCAGGGTAGGGACAGGGGATAATGAAAAACTGTTTTTT.

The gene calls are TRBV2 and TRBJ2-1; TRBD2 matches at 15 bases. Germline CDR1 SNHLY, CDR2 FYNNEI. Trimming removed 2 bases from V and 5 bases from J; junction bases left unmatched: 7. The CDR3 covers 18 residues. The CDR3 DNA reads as TGTGCCAGCAGTGAATCCGGACTAGCGGGAGGGTGGGACAATGAGCAGTTCTTC. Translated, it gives CASSESGLAGGWDNEQFF.

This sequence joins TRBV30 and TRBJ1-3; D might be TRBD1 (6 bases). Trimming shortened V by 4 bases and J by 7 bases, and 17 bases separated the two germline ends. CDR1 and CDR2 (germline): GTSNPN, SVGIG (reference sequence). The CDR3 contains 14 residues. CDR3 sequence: CAWTQTGTINTIYF. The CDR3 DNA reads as TGTGCCTGGACCCAAACAGGGACGATCAACACCATATATTTT. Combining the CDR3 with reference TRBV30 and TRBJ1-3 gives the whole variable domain SQTIHQWPATLVQPVGSPLSLECTVEGTSNPNLYWYRQAAGRGLQLLFYSVGIGQISSEVPQNLSASRPQDRQFILSSKKLLLSDSGFYLCAWTQTGTINTIYFGEGSWLTVV.

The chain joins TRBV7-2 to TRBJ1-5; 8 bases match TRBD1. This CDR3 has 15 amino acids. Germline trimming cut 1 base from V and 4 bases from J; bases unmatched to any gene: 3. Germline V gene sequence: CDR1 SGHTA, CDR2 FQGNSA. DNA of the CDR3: TGTGCCAGCAGCTTAGGGGGACAGGAAAATCAGCCCCAGCATTTT. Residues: CASSLGGQENQPQHF.

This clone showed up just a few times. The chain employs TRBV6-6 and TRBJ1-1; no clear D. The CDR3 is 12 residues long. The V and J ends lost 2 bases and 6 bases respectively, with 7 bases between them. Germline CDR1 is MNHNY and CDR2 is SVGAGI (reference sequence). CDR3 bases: TGTGCCAGCAGTTACGAAGAGCCTGAAGCTTTCTTT. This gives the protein CASSYEEPEAFF.

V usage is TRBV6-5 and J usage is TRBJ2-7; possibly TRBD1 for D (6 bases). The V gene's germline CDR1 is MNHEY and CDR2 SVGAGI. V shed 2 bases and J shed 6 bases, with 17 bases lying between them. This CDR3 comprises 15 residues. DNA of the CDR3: TGTGCCAGCAGTTACGTACCCCGGGACATGTCCGAGCAGTACTTC. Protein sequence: CASSYVPRDMSEQYF.

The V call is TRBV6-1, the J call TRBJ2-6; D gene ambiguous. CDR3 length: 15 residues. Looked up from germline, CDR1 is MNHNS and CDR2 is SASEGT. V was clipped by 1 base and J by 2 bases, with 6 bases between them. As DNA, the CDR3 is TGTGCCAGCAGTGAAGGGCTAGCTGGGGCCAACGTCCTGACTTTC. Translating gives CASSEGLAGANVLTF.

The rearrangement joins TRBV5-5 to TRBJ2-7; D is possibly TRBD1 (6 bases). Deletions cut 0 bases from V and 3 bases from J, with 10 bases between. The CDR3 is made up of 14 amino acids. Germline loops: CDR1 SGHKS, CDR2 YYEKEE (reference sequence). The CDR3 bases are TGTGCCAGCAGCTTGGGTCAGGGGAACTACGAGCAGTACTTC. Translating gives CASSLGQGNYEQYF.

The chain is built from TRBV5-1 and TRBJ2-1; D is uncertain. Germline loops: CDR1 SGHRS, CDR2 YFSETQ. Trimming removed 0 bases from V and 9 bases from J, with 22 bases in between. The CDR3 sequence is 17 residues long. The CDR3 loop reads CASSLANAQLEGSEQFF. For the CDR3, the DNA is TGCGCCAGCAGCTTGGCGAACGCACAGTTGGAAGGAAGTGAGCAGTTCTTC.

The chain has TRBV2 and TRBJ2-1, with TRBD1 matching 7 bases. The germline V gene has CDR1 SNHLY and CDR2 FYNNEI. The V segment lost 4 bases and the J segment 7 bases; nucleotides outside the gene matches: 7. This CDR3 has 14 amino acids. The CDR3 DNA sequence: TGTGCCAGCAGTGCTGACAGGGTAGGAAATGAGCAGTTCTTC. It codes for CASSADRVGNEQFF.

This chain's CDR3 is CASSFSGIYNEQFF. The CDR3 DNA sequence: TGTGCCAGCAGTTTTTCCGGGATATACAATGAGCAGTTCTTC. The chain employs TRBV28 and TRBJ2-1; D perhaps matches TRBD2 (5 bases). Germline CDR1 reads MDHEN; CDR2 reads SYDVKM. The CDR3 has 14 amino acids. The V end lost 3 bases, the J end lost 4 bases, and 10 bases lay between the germline ends. The complete variable domain, with remaining parts taken from reference TRBV28 and TRBJ2-1, reads DVKVTQSSRYLVKRTGEKVFLECVQDMDHENMFWYRQDPGLGLRLIYFSYDVKMKEKGDIPEGYSVSREKKERFSLILESASTNQTSMYLCASSFSGIYNEQFFGPGTRLTVL.

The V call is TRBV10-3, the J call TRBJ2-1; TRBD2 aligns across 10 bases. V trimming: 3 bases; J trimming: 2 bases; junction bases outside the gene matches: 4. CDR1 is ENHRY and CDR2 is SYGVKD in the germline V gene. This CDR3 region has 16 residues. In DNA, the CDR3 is TGTGCCATCAGTGAAGGTAGCGGGGGGACCTACAATGAGCAGTTCTTC. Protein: CAISEGSGGTYNEQFF.

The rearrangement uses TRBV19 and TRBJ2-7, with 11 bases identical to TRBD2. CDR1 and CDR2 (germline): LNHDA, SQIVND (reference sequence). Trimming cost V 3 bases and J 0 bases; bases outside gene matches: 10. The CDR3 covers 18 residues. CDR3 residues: CASSIGLAGGPSSYEQYF. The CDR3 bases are TGTGCCAGTAGTATTGGTCTAGCGGGAGGTCCAAGCTCCTACGAGCAGTACTTC.

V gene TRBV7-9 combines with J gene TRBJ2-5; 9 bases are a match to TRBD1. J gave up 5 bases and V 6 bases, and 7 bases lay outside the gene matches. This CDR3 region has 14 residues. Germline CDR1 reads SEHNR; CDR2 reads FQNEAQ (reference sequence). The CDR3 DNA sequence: TGTGCCAGCAGGTCAACAGGGGGCGGGGAGACCCAGTACTTC. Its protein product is CASRSTGGGETQYF.

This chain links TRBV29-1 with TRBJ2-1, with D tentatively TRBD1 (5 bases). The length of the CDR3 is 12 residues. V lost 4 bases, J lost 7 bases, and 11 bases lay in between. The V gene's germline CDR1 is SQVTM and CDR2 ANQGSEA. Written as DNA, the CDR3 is TGCAGCGTTGTACAGGATCAAAATGAGCAGTTCTTC. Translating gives CSVVQDQNEQFF.

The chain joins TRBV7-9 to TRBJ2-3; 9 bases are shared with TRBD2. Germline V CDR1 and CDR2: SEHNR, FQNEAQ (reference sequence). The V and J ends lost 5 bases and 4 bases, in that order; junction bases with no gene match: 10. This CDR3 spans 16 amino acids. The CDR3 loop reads CASSPLSGRTSDTQYF. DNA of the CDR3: TGTGCCAGCAGCCCCCTTAGCGGGAGAACGTCAGATACGCAGTATTTT. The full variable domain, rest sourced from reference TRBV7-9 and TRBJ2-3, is DTGVSQNPRHKITKRGQNVTFRCDPISEHNRLYWYRQTLGQGPEFLTYFQNEAQLEKSRLLSDRFSAERPKGSFSTLEIQRTEQGDSAMYLCASSPLSGRTSDTQYFGPGTRLTVL.

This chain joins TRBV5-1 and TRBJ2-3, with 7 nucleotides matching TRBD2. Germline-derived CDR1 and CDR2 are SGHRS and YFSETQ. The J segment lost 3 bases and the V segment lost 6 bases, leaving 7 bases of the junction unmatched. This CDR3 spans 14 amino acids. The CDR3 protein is CASTRLGGTDTQYF. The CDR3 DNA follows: TGCGCCAGCACCCGTCTGGGGGGGACAGATACGCAGTATTTT.

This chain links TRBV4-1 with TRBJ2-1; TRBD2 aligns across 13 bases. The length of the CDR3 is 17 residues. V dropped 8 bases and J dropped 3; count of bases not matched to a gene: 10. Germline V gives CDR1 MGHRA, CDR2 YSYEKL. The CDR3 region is CASGRTSGGPLYNEQFF. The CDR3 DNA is TGCGCCAGCGGGAGGACTAGCGGGGGCCCCCTCTACAATGAGCAGTTCTTC.

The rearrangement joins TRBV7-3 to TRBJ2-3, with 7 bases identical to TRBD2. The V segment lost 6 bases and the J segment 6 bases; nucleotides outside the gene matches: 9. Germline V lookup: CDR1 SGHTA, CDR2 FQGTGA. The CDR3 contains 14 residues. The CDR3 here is CASRGGEDWDTQYF. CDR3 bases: TGTGCCAGCAGGGGGGGGGAGGATTGGGATACGCAGTATTTT.

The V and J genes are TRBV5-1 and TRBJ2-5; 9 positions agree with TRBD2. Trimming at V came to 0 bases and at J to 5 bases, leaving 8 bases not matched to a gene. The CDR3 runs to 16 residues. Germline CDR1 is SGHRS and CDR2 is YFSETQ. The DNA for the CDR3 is TGCGCCAGCAGCTTGGGCTGGCGGGAGGGCCAGGAGACCCAGTACTTC. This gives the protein CASSLGWREGQETQYF.

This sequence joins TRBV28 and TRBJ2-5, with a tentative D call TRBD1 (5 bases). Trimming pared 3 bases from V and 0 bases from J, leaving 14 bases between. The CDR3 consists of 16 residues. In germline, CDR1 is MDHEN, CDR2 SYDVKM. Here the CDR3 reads CASSFLTGAHQETQYF. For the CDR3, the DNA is TGTGCCAGCAGTTTCCTCACAGGAGCCCACCAAGAGACCCAGTACTTC. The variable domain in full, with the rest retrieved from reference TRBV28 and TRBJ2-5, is DVKVTQSSRYLVKRTGEKVFLECVQDMDHENMFWYRQDPGLGLRLIYFSYDVKMKEKGDIPEGYSVSREKKERFSLILESASTNQTSMYLCASSFLTGAHQETQYFGPGTRLLVL.

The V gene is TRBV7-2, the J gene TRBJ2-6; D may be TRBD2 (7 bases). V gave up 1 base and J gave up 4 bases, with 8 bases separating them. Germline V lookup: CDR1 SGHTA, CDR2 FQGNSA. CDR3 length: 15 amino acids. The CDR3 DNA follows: TGTGCCAGCAGCTTAGGCGGGGGCGGGGCCAACGTCCTGACTTTC. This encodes CASSLGGGGANVLTF.

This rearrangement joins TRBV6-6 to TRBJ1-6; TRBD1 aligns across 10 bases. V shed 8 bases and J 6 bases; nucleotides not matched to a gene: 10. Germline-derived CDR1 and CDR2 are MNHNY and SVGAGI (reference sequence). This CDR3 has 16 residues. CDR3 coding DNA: TGTGCCAGCCAACCGGGACAGGGGATACTTAATTCACCCCTCCACTTT. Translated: CASQPGQGILNSPLHF.

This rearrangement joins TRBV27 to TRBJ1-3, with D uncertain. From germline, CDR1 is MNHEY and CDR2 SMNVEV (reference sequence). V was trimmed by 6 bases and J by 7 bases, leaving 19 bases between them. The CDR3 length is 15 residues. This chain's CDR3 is CASRPLRTPLNTIYF. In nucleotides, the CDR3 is TGTGCCAGCAGGCCCTTGAGAACTCCACTTAACACCATATATTTT.

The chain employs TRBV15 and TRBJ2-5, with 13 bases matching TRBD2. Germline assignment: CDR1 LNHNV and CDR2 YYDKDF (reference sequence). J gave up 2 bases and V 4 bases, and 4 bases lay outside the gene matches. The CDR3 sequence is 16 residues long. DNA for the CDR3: TGTGCCACCAGCATAGGGACTAGCGGGACTCAAGAGACCCAGTACTTC. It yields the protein CATSIGTSGTQETQYF.

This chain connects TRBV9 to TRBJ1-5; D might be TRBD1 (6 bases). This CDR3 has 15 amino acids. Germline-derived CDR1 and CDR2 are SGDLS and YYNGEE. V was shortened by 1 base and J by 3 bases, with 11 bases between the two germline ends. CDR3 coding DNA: TGTGCCAGCAGCGTAACTCCAGGGGACAATCAGCCCCAGCATTTT. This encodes CASSVTPGDNQPQHF.

This CDR3 reads CASSEDSGSNQPQHF. The DNA of the CDR3 is TGTGCCAGCAGTGAAGATTCGGGGAGCAATCAGCCCCAGCATTTT. The chain is built from TRBV2 and TRBJ1-5; no definite D call. Looked up from germline, CDR1 is SNHLY and CDR2 is FYNNEI. V gave up 1 base and J gave up 1 base, with 8 bases separating them. CDR3 length equals 15 residues.